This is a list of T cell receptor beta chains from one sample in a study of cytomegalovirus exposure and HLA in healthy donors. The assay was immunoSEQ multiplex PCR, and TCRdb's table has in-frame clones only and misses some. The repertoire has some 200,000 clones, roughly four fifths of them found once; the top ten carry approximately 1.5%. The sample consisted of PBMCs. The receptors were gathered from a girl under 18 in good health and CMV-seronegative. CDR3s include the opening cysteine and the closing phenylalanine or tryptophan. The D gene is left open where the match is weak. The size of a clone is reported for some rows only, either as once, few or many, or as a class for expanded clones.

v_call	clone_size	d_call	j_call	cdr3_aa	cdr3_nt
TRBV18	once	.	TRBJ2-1	CASSPGGGRGNEQFF	TGTGCCAGCTCACCGGGGGGGGGCCGTGGGAATGAGCAGTTCTTC
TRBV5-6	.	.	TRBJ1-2	CASSLGEIYGYTF	TGTGCCAGCAGCTTAGGGGAAATCTATGGCTACACCTTC
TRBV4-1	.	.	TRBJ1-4	CASSQEGPFRELEKLFF	TGCGCCAGCAGCCAAGAGGGTCCGTTTAGGGAGCTAGAAAAACTGTTTTTT
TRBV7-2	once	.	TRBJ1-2	CASSLAAPYGYTF	TGTGCCAGCAGCTTAGCGGCCCCCTATGGCTACACCTTC
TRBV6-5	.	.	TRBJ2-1	CASSAVGDNEQFF	TGTGCCAGCAGCGCAGTTGGAGACAATGAGCAGTTCTTC
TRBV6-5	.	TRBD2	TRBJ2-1	CASRVTSGSYNEQFF	TGTGCCAGCAGGGTGACTAGCGGGTCCTACAATGAGCAGTTCTTC
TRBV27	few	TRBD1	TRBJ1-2	CASRGQGQNYGYTF	TGTGCCAGCAGGGGACAGGGTCAGAACTATGGCTACACCTTC
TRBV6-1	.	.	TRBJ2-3	CASSENRASSTDTQYF	TGTGCCAGCAGTGAGAACAGAGCTTCTAGCACAGATACGCAGTATTTT
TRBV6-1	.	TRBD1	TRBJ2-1	CASSEVGTVEQFF	TGTGCCAGCAGTGAAGTGGGGACAGTCGAGCAGTTCTTC
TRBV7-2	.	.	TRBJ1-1	CASSQGYGTTMNTEAFF	TGTGCCAGCAGCCAGGGATACGGGACAACCATGAACACTGAAGCTTTCTTT